This TCR beta chain stems from a study of human T cells and chemical hapten exposure (dated by TCRdb to about 2021). With respect to the entire study: For sensitization, 2% DPC in acetone was applied to a 2 cm by 2 cm area of upper inner arm skin. Throughout the study period of 20 to 25 weeks, patients also received therapeutic DPC doses to the scalp every week. Patch testing was done on the upper back using Finn chambers containing 0.01% DPC, and results were scored after 6 days according to International Contact Dermatitis Research Group standards. The mostly female patient cohort included alopecia areata with under or over 50% scalp involvement, alopecia totalis and alopecia universalis. Libraries were pooled for sequencing, and per-sample TCR yields varied mainly because of small differences in library volumes within the pool. Peripheral blood TCR repertoire changes were tracked in vivo in alopecia patients during primary and secondary sensitization to the hapten diphenylcyclopropenone (DPC). Patient blood was sampled pre-sensitization (week 0) and at 2, 6 and about 24 weeks after DPC sensitization. Nearly 30 alopecia patients gave blood for TCR sequencing at one to four time points (pre-sensitization, 2, 6 and 24 weeks). Overall results and qualifications from the work: The number of TCRs above 1 in 1000 frequency did not change with DPC sensitization; there was no evidence of global repertoire structure alterations. Repeated subsampling changed both the strength of the expansion versus patch-test correlation and the threshold at which the correlation became significant. A positive correlation was found between the number of PT1 expanded TCRs and patch test score, with significance reached at thresholds 8, 16 and 32 but not 4. All patients had alopecia, a presumed autoimmune disease, so their immune response might differ from that of healthy individuals. Expanded TCRs formed significantly more large CDR3 similarity clusters than pre-sensitization or healthy control sets, consistent with antigen-driven responses.

Read against the paper, the sample's time point label means: patch test 3, about 24 weeks after DPC sensitization. The sample's treatment or condition, from its label and the paper: therapeutic diphenylcyclopropenone sensitization with weekly scalp DPC. Blood at each patch-test visit was drawn before the patch test was applied. To be eligible, patients had to be aged 18 to 70, diagnosed with alopecia and judged suitable for DPC therapy, while pregnant patients were excluded. Unfractionated whole blood was collected in Tempus Blood RNA tubes, and total RNA was extracted from that blood. With respect to this clonotype: The clone's antigen remains unknown. It has no much larger one-base neighbor in the sample; base qualities were not kept.

The germline V gene (reference sequence) specifies LGHDT as CDR1 and YNNKEL as CDR2. The germline ends are 16 bases apart after V is trimmed by 6 bases and J by 5 bases. The CDR3 runs 14 residues from the cysteine to the phenylalanine. The CDR3 DNA has 42 bases and is translated from base 1. The library was obtained by RACE. For sequencing, a NextSeq 500 was employed. During library preparation, unique molecular identifiers were attached to individual cDNA molecules so that TCRs could be counted in a quantitative, reproducible way. For every blood RNA sample, sequencing covered both the TCR alpha and TCR beta chains. The study's processing was this. A median of about 87,000 TCRs per sample was observed, with a range of 23,224 to 690,600. The Decombinator software suite was used to annotate V, J and CDR3 in the TCR reads. Every sample was subsampled to the same number of TCRs (28,000) for the PS versus PT1 abundance plots. Expanded TCRs were defined as absent before sensitization and observed at least eight times at the 2-week time point. TCRdb trimmed public reads at Q25 via fastp, called clones via MiXCR and kept in-frame beta chains. Entries are consolidated by CDR3 protein sequence, retaining the most common genes and DNA. The V and J calls were not made by the authors but by TCRdb's processing. In this sample the table shows approximately 97,000 distinct CDR3 sequences, 27% of which occur a single time. The leading ten clones occupy 10% of the sample.

The sequences come from whole blood, collected in connection with sensitization to the hapten diphenylcyclopropenone (DPC). The sequence derives from a man aged 35-49 years with alopecia areata. Some clones in this sample may be carry-over from other donors' samples. The sequence joins TRBV3-1 to TRBJ1-1; 5 matching bases give a weak D call of TRBD1. The nucleotide sequence is given as TGTGCCAGCAGTCCTACCGGGGAGGGGACTGAAGCTTTCTTT. The translation is CASSPTGEGTEAFF. The variable domain in full, with residues beyond the CDR3 obtained from the reference TRBV3-1 and TRBJ1-1 genes, is DTAVSQTPKYLVTQMGNDKSIKCEQNLGHDTMYWYKQDSKKFLKIMFSYNNKELIINETVPNRFSPKSPDKAHLNLHINSLELGDSAVYFCASSPTGEGTEAFFGQGTRLTVV.